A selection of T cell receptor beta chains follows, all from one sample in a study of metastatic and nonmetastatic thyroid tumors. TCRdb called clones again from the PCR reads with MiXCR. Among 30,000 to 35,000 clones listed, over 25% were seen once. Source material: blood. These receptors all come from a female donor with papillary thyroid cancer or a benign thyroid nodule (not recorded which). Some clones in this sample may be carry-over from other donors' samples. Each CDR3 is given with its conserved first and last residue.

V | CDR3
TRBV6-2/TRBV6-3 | CASSRGEQETQYF
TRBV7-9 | CASSESGLAWPPVITGELFF
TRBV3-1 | CASSTGQGTGELFF
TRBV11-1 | CASSLPDGYYGYTF
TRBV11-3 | CASNRDSSYNEQFF
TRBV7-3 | CASSPSGAPGELFF
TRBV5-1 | CASKSDYDQYF
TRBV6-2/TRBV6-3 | CASSYRGQGGPEAFF
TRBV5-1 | CASSFGSYSGNTRYF
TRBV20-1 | CSATKDRDNSPLHF
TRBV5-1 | CASSDGTGSTSTLHF
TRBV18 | CASSPPGGQYEQYF
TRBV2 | CASTAPGLSTDTQYF
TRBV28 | CASSPPQAGPGANVLTF
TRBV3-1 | CASSQNTFGARYSQYF
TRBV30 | CALSRVSSGNTIYF
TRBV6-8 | CATSPRRTGKAFF
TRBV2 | CASSSYEQYF
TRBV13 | CASSLAYNGYTF
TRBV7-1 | CASSSWTRPASGSITDTQYF
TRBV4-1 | CASSQTGINEKLFF
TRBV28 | CASSPARGQYNEQFF
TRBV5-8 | CASSLERDTEAFF
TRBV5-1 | CASSLGATGLSYEQYF
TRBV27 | CASIGFRYHYEQYF
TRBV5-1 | CASSWETSTMGEQYF
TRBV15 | CATSRDLPRGHSPLHF
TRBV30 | CAWEGIAGGTYNEQFF
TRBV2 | CASRGQGVWTEAFF
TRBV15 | CATSTEVYYAYEQYF
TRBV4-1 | CASSPAILRDTPYEQYF
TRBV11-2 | CASSLGQDRGPDGELFF
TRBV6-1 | CASRWTSQGTRELFF
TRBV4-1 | CASSQVGTGGENHPQHF
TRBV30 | CACGQGGNSPLHF
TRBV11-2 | CASSLEGLTNSGNTIYF
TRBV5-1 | CASSGGLGAYEQYF
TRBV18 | CASSSIVILGGHTGELFF
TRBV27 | CASSYYRGRYEQCF
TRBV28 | CASRSRGGHSSYNEQFF
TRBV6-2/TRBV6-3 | CASSYSTGEAFF
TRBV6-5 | CASSSVGQFSNEQFF
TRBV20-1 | CSADWGVGPNTEAFF
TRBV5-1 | CASSFGTGAYEQYF
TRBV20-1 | CSARETYYEQYF
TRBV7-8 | CTSSPLTSQSDTQYF